The 9 T cell receptor beta chains listed next were all sequenced from one sample in a study of T cell repertoires in cytomegalovirus infection. A single record per CDR3 protein comes from TCRdb applying MiXCR to the reads. Of 550,000 to 850,000 distinct CDR3 sequences detected, 30% to 40% appear once; the ten largest clones hold 18%. Their antigens remain unidentified. The material was cultured PBMCs, obtained from culture after CMV antigen stimulation. These receptors were collected from a human donor in good health (CMV status not recorded). Some clones in this sample may be carry-over from other donors' samples.

The chain joins TRBV7-2 to TRBJ2-5; the D gene could be TRBD1 or TRBD2 (5 bases each). CDR3 length: 12 amino acids. Trimming cost V 5 bases and J 9 bases, with 13 bases left between them. Germline CDR1 reads SGHTA; CDR2 reads FQGNSA. CDR3 region: CASSQDMGPQYF. The CDR3, as DNA: TGTGCCAGCAGCCAGGACATGGGACCCCAGTACTTC.

The V and J genes are TRBV20-1 and TRBJ1-5; D possibly corresponds to TRBD1 (5 bases). The V end was cut by 2 bases, the J end by 2 bases, with 7 bases between. This CDR3 spans 13 amino acids. Germline V gene sequence: CDR1 DFQATT, CDR2 SNEGSKA (reference sequence). CDR3 amino acids: CSARIQGNQPQHF. DNA of the CDR3: TGCAGTGCTAGAATACAGGGCAATCAGCCCCAGCATTTT.

This sequence joins TRBV7-6 and TRBJ2-3, with D hard to call. The CDR3 runs to 14 residues. V lost 1 base, J lost 4 bases, and 9 bases lay in between. CDR1 is SGHVS and CDR2 is FNYEAQ in the germline V gene. This CDR3 is CASSLEPDADTQYF. The CDR3 DNA sequence: TGTGCCAGCAGCTTAGAGCCGGATGCAGATACGCAGTATTTT.

V and J are TRBV5-4 and TRBJ2-1; 13 bases are shared with TRBD2. Per the germline V gene, CDR1 is SGHNT and CDR2 is YYREEE (reference sequence). The junction had 4 bases not matched to a gene; V was cut back by 0 bases and J by 7 bases. The CDR3 totals 16 residues. CDR3 in amino acids: CASSLGGLAGENEQFF. The DNA for the CDR3 is TGTGCCAGCAGCTTGGGTGGACTAGCGGGAGAAAATGAGCAGTTCTTC.

This clonotype was observed a few times. The chain has TRBV7-7 and TRBJ2-1; 11 nucleotides agree with TRBD2. Germline V lookup: CDR1 SSHAT, CDR2 FNYEAQ (reference sequence). The length of the CDR3 is 16 residues. The V and J ends lost 4 bases and 9 bases, in that order; junction bases with no gene match: 11. The CDR3 here is CASSSRLAGGRGEQFF. For the CDR3, the DNA is TGTGCCAGCAGCTCCCGATTAGCGGGAGGGCGGGGTGAGCAGTTCTTC. Together with reference TRBV7-7 and TRBJ2-1, the CDR3 gives the full variable domain: GAGVSQSPRYKVTKRGQDVTLRCDPISSHATLYWYQQALGQGPEFLTYFNYEAQPDKSGLPSDRFSAERPEGSISTLTIQRTEQRDSAMYRCASSSRLAGGRGEQFFGPGTRLTVL.

This rearrangement joins TRBV5-6 to TRBJ1-5; no definite D call. The CDR3 is made up of 15 amino acids. Germline-derived CDR1 and CDR2 are SGHDT and YYEEEE. V was trimmed by 0 bases and J by 5 bases, leaving 12 bases between them. CDR3 sequence: CASSLGPRVDQPQHF. The CDR3 DNA reads TGTGCCAGCAGCTTGGGTCCAAGAGTGGATCAGCCCCAGCATTTT.

The chain links TRBV5-1 to TRBJ2-1; TRBD2 might be the D (6 bases). The CDR3 covers 17 residues. CDR1 is SGHRS, CDR2 YFSETQ, per germline. V was trimmed by 4 bases and J by 9 bases, leaving 26 bases between them. CDR3 sequence (DNA): TGCGCCAGCAGCCTCGAAGTTAGCGGTGGGGCCCGGGGTGAGCAGTTCTTC. It translates to CASSLEVSGGARGEQFF.

This clonotype was observed at least ten times. This chain joins TRBV7-2 and TRBJ1-1; D possibly corresponds to TRBD1 (5 bases). The ends were cut back, 4 bases at V and 3 bases at J, with 15 bases in the middle. This CDR3 region has 15 residues. Germline assignment: CDR1 SGHTA and CDR2 FQGNSA. The CDR3 is CASSSSPGGYTEAFF. CDR3 DNA: TGTGCCAGCAGCTCCAGTCCTGGGGGTTACACTGAAGCTTTCTTT.

This clonotype was counted once. The chain links TRBV12-3 or TRBV12-4 to TRBJ1-5; possible D gene TRBD1, 5 bases. With 4 bases removed from V and 3 bases from J, the gap between germline ends came to 13 bases. The CDR3 totals 15 residues. This CDR3 reads CASSWGWVNNQPQHF. The DNA for the CDR3 is TGTGCCAGCAGTTGGGGGTGGGTCAACAATCAGCCCCAGCATTTT.